A single sample is the source of the 20 T cell receptor beta chains below, sequenced in a study of OX40 agonist ivuxolimab in advanced cancers. The method was the immunoSEQ multiplex PCR assay. TCRdb obtained this table from immuneACCESS and retained in-frame rearrangements with V and J assigned. These tables miss some clones; where compared with another copy, unresolved V genes account for less than half of the shortfall, and the remainder is unexplained. Recorded for this sample are 75,000 to 80,000 clones; around four fifths of them occurred a single time. The top ten clones comprise 1.5% to 2% of the sample. The sample consisted of CD4+ or CD8+ T cells sorted from blood, taken in a trial of the OX40 agonist ivuxolimab. These receptors were taken from an adult with an advanced solid tumor such as melanoma, head and neck, liver or kidney cancer.

This clone showed up just a few times. The chain recombines TRBV9 with TRBJ1-3; 12 bases align to TRBD1. Germline CDR1 is SGDLS and CDR2 is YYNGEE. CDR3 length equals 17 residues. The V and J ends lost 4 bases and 0 bases, in that order; junction bases with no gene match: 5. The CDR3 loop reads CASSPGTGGSSGNTIYF. The CDR3 DNA reads TGTGCCAGCAGCCCCGGGACAGGGGGCTCCTCTGGAAACACCATATATTTT.

The chain combines TRBV2 with TRBJ1-1; D uncertain. CDR1 and CDR2 from the germline V gene are SNHLY and FYNNEI. V was cut by 6 bases and J by 0 bases, with 2 bases left in between. The CDR3 contains 11 residues. CDR3: CASRVNTEAFF. The CDR3 DNA follows: TGTGCCAGCAGGGTGAACACTGAAGCTTTCTTT. The full variable domain, with the rest looked up from reference TRBV2 and TRBJ1-1, is EPEVTQTPSHQVTQMGQEVILRCVPISNHLYFYWYRQILGQKVEFLVSFYNNEISEKSEIFDDQFSVERPDGSNFTLKIRSTKLEDSAMYFCASRVNTEAFFGQGTRLTVV.

The chain uses TRBV19 and TRBJ1-5; maybe TRBD1 (6 bases). CDR1 LNHDA and CDR2 SQIVND come from the germline V gene (reference sequence). Trimming cost V 0 bases and J 3 bases, with 12 bases left between them. This CDR3 comprises 16 residues. CDR3 DNA: TGTGCCAGTAGTATAGATCACAGGGCCTTCAATCAGCCCCAGCATTTT. Translating it yields CASSIDHRAFNQPQHF.

The rearrangement links TRBV7-9 to TRBJ1-1; 8 nucleotides line up with TRBD1. The CDR3 consists of 15 residues. J lost 4 bases, V lost 1 base, and 5 bases had no gene match. The germline gives CDR1 SEHNR, CDR2 FQNEAQ (reference sequence). In DNA, the CDR3 is TGTGCCAGCAGCTTAGGAGGACAGGGACCCACTGAAGCTTTCTTT. Its translation: CASSLGGQGPTEAFF. Together with reference TRBV7-9 and TRBJ1-1, the CDR3 gives the full variable domain: DTGVSQNPRHKITKRGQNVTFRCDPISEHNRLYWYRQTLGQGPEFLTYFQNEAQLEKSRLLSDRFSAERPKGSFSTLEIQRTEQGDSAMYLCASSLGGQGPTEAFFGQGTRLTVV.

The J gene is TRBJ2-5, the V gene TRBV19; no reliable D call. Between the trimmed V and J ends, which lost 2 bases and 2 bases, there was a span of 6 bases. The CDR3 sequence is 13 residues long. Germline V gives CDR1 LNHDA, CDR2 SQIVND (reference sequence). The CDR3 DNA reads TGTGCCAGTAGTATAACGATACAAGAGACCCAGTACTTC. Its translation: CASSITIQETQYF. Together with reference TRBV19 and TRBJ2-5, the CDR3 gives the full variable domain: DGGITQSPKYLFRKEGQNVTLSCEQNLNHDAMYWYRQDPGQGLRLIYYSQIVNDFQKGDIAEGYSVSREKKESFPLTVTSAQKNPTAFYLCASSITIQETQYFGPGTRLLVL.

The chain couples TRBV6-6 to TRBJ1-1; 10 nucleotides agree with TRBD1. CDR1 and CDR2 from the germline V gene are MNHNY and SVGAGI (reference sequence). The CDR3 is 15 amino acids. Germline trimming cut 4 bases from V and 7 bases from J; bases unmatched to any gene: 9. The DNA of the CDR3 is TGTGCCAGCAGTTCCCTCGACAGGGGGCATAGTGAAGCTTTCTTT. It translates to CASSSLDRGHSEAFF.

The J gene is TRBJ2-1, the V gene TRBV28; 9 nucleotides line up with TRBD1. The CDR3 has 16 amino acids. Germline CDR1 and CDR2: MDHEN and SYDVKM. The V segment lost 7 bases and the J segment 5 bases; nucleotides outside the gene matches: 12. CDR3 protein: CASTITGTGRDNEQFF. As DNA, the CDR3 is TGTGCCAGCACCATCACTGGGACAGGGCGTGACAATGAGCAGTTCTTC.

This rearrangement joins TRBV7-9 to TRBJ2-1; 11 bases align to TRBD2. V trimming: 0 bases; J trimming: 6 bases; junction bases outside the gene matches: 7. The CDR3 contains 17 residues. Per the germline V gene, CDR1 is SEHNR and CDR2 is FQNEAQ (reference sequence). CDR3 loop: CASSLATSGRGGNEQFF. The CDR3, as DNA: TGTGCCAGCAGCTTAGCAACTAGCGGGAGAGGGGGCAATGAGCAGTTCTTC.

The genes are TRBV4-1 and TRBJ2-4; weak D call: TRBD1 (6 bases). V was shortened by 3 bases and J by 1 base, with 10 bases between the two germline ends. The CDR3 is 15 residues long. Germline CDR1 MGHRA, CDR2 YSYEKL. The CDR3: CASSQSQGAKNIQYF. The CDR3 DNA reads TGCGCCAGCAGCCAGTCGCAGGGGGCCAAAAACATTCAGTACTTC.

The chain has TRBV7-2 and TRBJ2-1; 9 nucleotides match TRBD2. This CDR3 region has 17 residues. The germline V gene has CDR1 SGHTA and CDR2 FQGNSA. V dropped 1 base and J dropped 4; count of bases not matched to a gene: 8. CDR3 DNA: TGTGCCAGCAGCTTAGGCGTGGCGGGGGGGTCGTACAATGAGCAGTTCTTC. The encoded protein is CASSLGVAGGSYNEQFF.

The chain uses TRBV14 and TRBJ2-1; D gene uncertain. The germline V and J ends were trimmed by 3 bases and 4 bases, with 10 bases remaining between them. Germline V gene data show CDR1 as SGHDN and CDR2 as FVKESK. There are 14 residues in the CDR3. CDR3 loop: CASSHGSPYNEQFF. The CDR3 DNA reads as TGTGCCAGCAGCCATGGCAGCCCTTACAATGAGCAGTTCTTC.

The chain carries TRBV18 and TRBJ1-1; 7 nucleotides agree with TRBD1. CDR3 length: 15 residues. J was trimmed by 3 bases and V by 1 base; bases with no gene match: 5. Germline V gene lookup returns CDR1 KGHSH and CDR2 LQKENI. DNA of the CDR3: TGTGCCAGCTCACCACGACGACAGGGCTACACTGAAGCTTTCTTT. Translated: CASSPRRQGYTEAFF.

The table lists this clone with a few counts. V and J are TRBV9 and TRBJ2-7; a weak D match, TRBD1 (6 bases). V lost 4 bases and J lost 3, with 14 bases in between. This CDR3 has 14 amino acids. CDR1 and CDR2 from the germline V gene are SGDLS and YYNGEE. In DNA, the CDR3 is TGTGCCAGCAGCTTGGACAGTAGTCACTACGAGCAGTACTTC. Translated, it gives CASSLDSSHYEQYF. Full variable domain (remainder filled in from reference TRBV9 and TRBJ2-7): DSGVTQTPKHLITATGQRVTLRCSPRSGDLSVYWYQQSLDQGLQFLIQYYNGEERAKGNILERFSAQQFPDLHSELNLSSLELGDSALYFCASSLDSSHYEQYFGPGTRLTVT.

The J gene is TRBJ2-5, the V gene TRBV7-2; 9 bases agree with TRBD1. The closer fit of TRBJ2-7 to the DNA end suggests the J call may be wrong. From germline, CDR1 is SGHTA and CDR2 FQGNSA. The CDR3 spans 15 residues. The CDR3 region has the DNA TGTGCCAGCAGGCCACCGGGACAGGGAATCTACGAGCAGTACTTC. Protein product: CASRPPGQGIYEQYF.

This chain connects TRBV10-3 to TRBJ1-1, with 9 bases that match TRBD1. The ends lost 10 bases at V and 3 bases at J; junction bases unmatched: 3. CDR3 size: 12 residues. Germline V gene lookup returns CDR1 ENHRY and CDR2 SYGVKD. The CDR3 coding sequence is TGTGCCAGCAGGACAGGGGACACTGAAGCTTTCTTT. This translates into CASRTGDTEAFF.

This chain links TRBV13 with TRBJ1-6; 7 bases fit TRBD1. Germline V gene data show CDR1 as PRHDT and CDR2 as FYEKMQ (reference sequence). J gave up 7 bases and V 0 bases, and 3 bases lay outside the gene matches. CDR3 size: 15 residues. In DNA, the CDR3 is TGTGCCAGCAGCTTAGGAGGGGGCAGGAATTCACCCCTCCACTTT. It yields the protein CASSLGGGRNSPLHF. Together with reference TRBV13 and TRBJ1-6, the CDR3 gives the full variable domain: AAGVIQSPRHLIKEKRETATLKCYPIPRHDTVYWYQQGPGQDPQFLISFYEKMQSDKGSIPDRFSAQQFSDYHSELNMSSLELGDSALYFCASSLGGGRNSPLHFGNGTRLTVT.

This chain connects TRBV7-2 to TRBJ2-5, with 7 bases fitting TRBD2. This CDR3 spans 17 amino acids. The V gene end was trimmed by 4 bases and the J gene end by 5 bases; junction bases not matched to a gene: 16. Per the germline V gene, CDR1 is SGHTA and CDR2 is FQGNSA. The CDR3 protein is CASSSQAWRGTGETQYF. CDR3 bases: TGTGCCAGCAGCTCCCAGGCCTGGCGGGGGACGGGGGAGACCCAGTACTTC.

The chain recombines TRBV7-6 with TRBJ2-6; TRBD2 matches at 11 bases. This CDR3 is 18 amino acids long. The V gene's germline CDR1 is SGHVS and CDR2 FNYEAQ. The junction had 5 bases not matched to a gene; V was cut back by 3 bases and J by 1 base. CDR3 nucleotides: TGTGCCAGCAGCTTTAGCGGGAGGGCCTATTCTGGGGCCAACGTCCTGACTTTC. Residues: CASSFSGRAYSGANVLTF.

The gene calls are TRBV9 and TRBJ2-1; 8 bases line up with TRBD2. CDR1 and CDR2 (germline): SGDLS, YYNGEE. The junction had 5 bases not matched to a gene; V was cut back by 3 bases and J by 9 bases. The CDR3 spans 13 residues. The CDR3 region has the DNA TGTGCCAGCAGCGCTACCGGGACTAGTGAGCAGTTCTTC. Translated: CASSATGTSEQFF.

The V and J genes are TRBV7-9 and TRBJ1-5, with 7 bases matching TRBD1. Trimming at V came to 5 bases and at J to 7 bases, leaving 8 bases not matched to a gene. The CDR3 spans 14 residues. Germline V gene data show CDR1 as SEHNR and CDR2 as FQNEAQ (reference sequence). The CDR3 region is CASSRQGSDQPQHF. CDR3 bases: TGTGCCAGCAGCAGACAGGGAAGCGACCAGCCCCAGCATTTT. The full variable domain, with the rest looked up from reference TRBV7-9 and TRBJ1-5, is DTGVSQNPRHKITKRGQNVTFRCDPISEHNRLYWYRQTLGQGPEFLTYFQNEAQLEKSRLLSDRFSAERPKGSFSTLEIQRTEQGDSAMYLCASSRQGSDQPQHFGDGTRLSIL.